This T cell receptor beta chain originates from a study of cytomegalovirus exposure and HLA in healthy donors. Germline V lookup: CDR1 MNHEY, CDR2 SMNVEV (reference sequence). This CDR3 spans 14 amino acids. The V end was cut by 5 bases, the J end by 5 bases, with 12 bases between. On this clone itself: Its antigen is not known.

Both 60 Vbeta primers and 13 Jbeta primers went into the PCR. Using immunoSEQ multiplex PCR, the repertoire was profiled, and TCRdb retains in-frame clones only, with some absent. The repertoire holds 120,000 to 150,000 clones, with approximately 70% as singletons. Study-wide findings and caveats: Later work found that TCR association rates differed between HLA loci; DRB1 had the most and HLA-C the fewest.

Sequenced input: PBMCs. This sequence joins TRBV27 and TRBJ1-4; D might be TRBD1 (5 bases). The TCR originated in a woman aged 30 to 39 in good health and CMV-seronegative. The CDR3 nucleotides read TGTGCCAGCAGTGGGCAGGGAATAAATGAAAAACTGTTTTTT. Encoded protein: CASSGQGINEKLFF.